The present T cell receptor (beta chain) was sequenced within a study of neoadjuvant anti-PD-1 for oral cavity cancer. Trimming cost V 8 bases and J 6 bases, with 20 bases left between them. CDR3 length equals 15 residues. Germline-derived CDR1 and CDR2 are SNHLY and FYNNEI. Clones were read by immunoSEQ multiplex PCR, and TCRdb kept only the in-frame ones, dropping some. The repertoire holds over 10,000 clones, with over 60% as singletons. These newly diagnosed stage II-IVA oral cavity squamous cell carcinoma patients had no prior systemic or radiation treatment. PBMCs were not maintained or expanded in culture before analysis.

The chain has TRBV2 and TRBJ1-5; D gene unclear. This receptor was identified in a person aged 35-79 years with oral cavity squamous cell carcinoma. This material consisted of PBMCs, taken before nivolumab (anti-PD-1) treatment. Here the CDR3 DNA reads TGTGCCAGCCGATCCGCCACGGACCGTCTTCAGCCCCAGCATTTT. Translating gives CASRSATDRLQPQHF.